A selection of T cell receptor beta chains follows, all from one sample in a study of blood T cells in healthy people across ages. TCRdb processed the 5' RACE reads anew with MiXCR; each CDR3 protein has one entry. In the table there are about 670,000 distinct CDR3 sequences, less than 45% of which are singletons. The source material was blood. These receptors were taken from an elderly man in good health. Both conserved end residues are trimmed from each CDR3.

TRBV4-2	TRBJ1-2	ASSQDLRDGYT
TRBV6-2/TRBV6-3	TRBJ2-1	ASSLLLVEVNEQF
TRBV6-2/TRBV6-3	TRBJ2-7	ASNLDSSYEQY
TRBV5-6	TRBJ1-6	ASRDRGNSPLH
TRBV20-1	TRBJ2-1	SASTTGGGLGEQF
TRBV3-1	TRBJ1-4	ASRRAVNEKLF
TRBV6-2/TRBV6-3	TRBJ2-3	ASRERPGFTDTQY
TRBV7-2	-	ASSFVVIQETQY
TRBV6-5	TRBJ2-5	ASSYQFQRETQY
TRBV6-2/TRBV6-3	TRBJ2-6	ASTSLVHRPYSGANVLT